This TCR beta chain was sequenced during a study of shared clonotypes between healthy human individuals. Study observations and caveats: With a handful of donors compared, around 5% of naive CD4 clonotypes were shared.

A CD45RA+ naive subset and a CD45RA-negative memory subset were split from CD4+ cells. On this clone itself: What it binds is not known. Within the sample, other DNA sequences also encode this same CDR3.

Genomic DNA per cell subset filled all wells of several immunoSEQ plates. The protocol was immunoSEQ multiplex PCR, while the TCRdb copy is restricted to in-frame clones and leaves out a portion. This table holds roughly 2.6 million clones, around 90% found once. Germline V gene data show CDR1 as MNHNY and CDR2 as SVGAGI (reference sequence). The CDR3 runs to 14 residues. The J segment lost 4 bases and the V segment lost 3 bases, leaving 3 bases of the junction unmatched. The origin of this receptor is a man between 18 and 35 years old in good health. This chain uses TRBV6-6 with TRBJ2-7; 10 bases are shared with TRBD2. Source material: naive CD4+ T cells sorted from blood. Subset noted: CD45RA+ positively selected. The CDR3 bases are TGTGCCAGCAGTTATCCAGCGGGAGGGTACGAGCAGTACTTC. Translation: CASSYPAGGYEQYF.